Reported below is one T cell receptor beta chain. The junction differs from germline at one of its ends, possibly a read error. TCRdb itself ran the 5' RACE reads through MiXCR, one entry per CDR3 protein. The profile covers roughly 8,500 distinct CDR3 sequences, with roughly 51% appearing a single time and approximately 6.8% taken by the ten largest. Tregs were sorted as CD4+CD25+CD127-/low cells. This clonotype was sampled from a female donor with breast cancer. The sequenced sample was Tregs sorted from a lymph node.

CDR3 loop: CASSQVSDTYGCTF. CDR3 DNA sequence: TGCGCCAGCAGCCAAGTCTCAGACACCTATGGCTGCACCTTC. The rearrangement links TRBV4-1 to TRBJ1-2; no firm D call. The CDR3 runs 14 residues. The germline gives CDR1 MGHRA, CDR2 YSYEKL.